Listed below are T cell receptor beta chains from one sample, sequenced in a study of T cells in narcolepsy. The repertoire was sequenced with immunoSEQ multiplex PCR; TCRdb's copy has only in-frame clones and lacks some. The sample has some 20,000 clones; around 86% are singletons. The specimen was memory (CD45RA-) CD4+ T cells from blood. These receptor sequences come from a human donor in good health. CDR3s include the opening cysteine and the closing phenylalanine or tryptophan. The D gene is left open where the match is weak. Where a row states a size, it is once, few, many or the class of an expanded clone; other rows omit it.

TRBJ1-4 NA TRBV28 NA TGTGCCAGCAGACTTACAGGGGAAAAACTGTTTTTT CASRLTGEKLFF
TRBJ1-5 NA TRBV7-8 NA TGTGCCAGCAGCTTAGGGGAGAGGCAGCCCCAGCATTTT CASSLGERQPQHF
TRBJ2-2 NA TRBV7-9 once TGTGCCAGCAGCTTTCTCCCCCCCTCCGGGGAGCTGTTTTTT CASSFLPPSGELFF
TRBJ2-1 TRBD1 TRBV19 NA TGTGCCAGTAGTCCCATCACAGGGGTTGGGTACAATGAGCAGTTCTTC CASSPITGVGYNEQFF
TRBJ1-2 NA TRBV5-4 NA TGTGCCAGCAGCACCGGGACGGGGGCATATGGCTACACCTTC CASSTGTGAYGYTF
TRBJ1-4 NA TRBV2 NA TGTGCCAGCAGCGGGGGAACTAATGAAAAACTGTTTTTT CASSGGTNEKLFF
TRBJ2-7 NA TRBV7-2 NA TGTGCCAGCAGCTTAAGCGGCGGAACCTCCTACGAGCAGTACTTC CASSLSGGTSYEQYF
TRBJ1-2 NA TRBV28 NA TGTGCCAGCAGATCCCTGGGGAAGGGGGCTAACTATGGCTACACCTTC CASRSLGKGANYGYTF
TRBJ1-1 NA TRBV4-2 NA TGTGCCAGCAGCCAAGAGGGACCGCGGGGCGAAGCTTTCTTT CASSQEGPRGEAFF
TRBJ2-5 NA TRBV6-5 NA TGTGCCAGCAGTTATCCTGGGTCCGAAGAGACCCAGTACTTC CASSYPGSEETQYF
TRBJ2-2 NA TRBV19 NA TGTGCCGGGGGGACGGCGAACACCGGGGAGCTGTTTTTT CAGGTANTGELFF
TRBJ2-5 TRBD1 TRBV5-1 NA TGCGCCAGCAGCTTGGACAGGGGGGCTGGGACCCAGTACTTC CASSLDRGAGTQYF
TRBJ2-2 NA TRBV7-2 NA TGTGCCAGCAGCCGGGATCAGTCTGGGGAGCTGTTTTTT CASSRDQSGELFF
TRBJ2-1 NA TRBV19 NA TGTGCCAGTAGTGTATACAATGAGCAGTTCTTC CASSVYNEQFF
TRBJ2-7 NA TRBV5-6 NA TGTGCCAGCAGCTTGTTGGACAGATACGAGCAGTACTTC CASSLLDRYEQYF
TRBJ2-7 NA TRBV2 NA TGTGCCAGCAGTGAACAGGGAACTCTGTACTTC CASSEQGTLYF
TRBJ2-7 TRBD1 TRBV4-1 NA TGCGCCAGCAGCCAAGGCGGGACAGGGATCTACGAGCAGTACTTC CASSQGGTGIYEQYF
TRBJ2-7 TRBD1 TRBV4-3 NA TGCGCCAGCAGCCACTCCGGGACAGACTACGAGCAGTACTTC CASSHSGTDYEQYF
TRBJ1-5 NA TRBV12-5 NA TGTGCTAGTGGCCCTGACAGGTCCAATCAGCCCCAGCATTTT CASGPDRSNQPQHF
TRBJ2-6 NA TRBV9 NA TGTGCCAGCAGCCCAACCGGCGGGGTTGGGGCCAACGTCCTGACTTTC CASSPTGGVGANVLTF
TRBJ2-5 TRBD1 TRBV15 NA TGTGCCACCAGCAGACAGGGGGAAGAGACCCAGTACTTC CATSRQGEETQYF
TRBJ1-1 NA TRBV6-5 NA TGTGCCAGCAGACCAGGGGTGCCTGAAGCTTTCTTT CASRPGVPEAFF
TRBJ1-1 TRBD1 TRBV5-8 NA TGTGCCAGCGTCGACAGGGCGTTTCGGGGCACTGAAGCTTTCTTT CASVDRAFRGTEAFF
TRBJ2-7 NA TRBV7-6 NA TGTGTCAGCAGCAGCAGATGGGATCTGTTAGAGCAGTACTTC CVSSSRWDLLEQYF
TRBJ1-1 NA TRBV28 NA TGTGCCAGCCGCTATGCGGGACAGAACACTGAAGCTTTCTTT CASRYAGQNTEAFF
TRBJ1-4 TRBD1 TRBV6-5 NA TGTGCCAGCAGCCGCCTGGGGACAGGGGGTGAAAAACTGTTTTTT CASSRLGTGGEKLFF
TRBJ2-3 NA TRBV6-5 NA TGTGCCAGCAGTCCCTCCCAAGATGGCACAGATACGCAGTATTTT CASSPSQDGTDTQYF
TRBJ2-7 NA TRBV6-6 NA TGTGCCAGCAGGGACCCCGGGACCGGGGAATACGAGCAGTACTTC CASRDPGTGEYEQYF
TRBJ2-1 NA TRBV2 NA TGTGCCAGCAGTGATGGGTGGGAGTTTCACAATGAGCAGTTCTTC CASSDGWEFHNEQFF
TRBJ2-1 NA TRBV21-1 NA TGTGCCAGCAGCCAGGAGCGGGGTGATGGCGGGAGGGCCTCTAACAATGAGCAGTTCTTC CASSQERGDGGRASNNEQFF
TRBJ1-6 NA TRBV5-1 NA TGCGCCAGCAGCTTGGAGGTGGGGGATTCACCCCTCCACTTT CASSLEVGDSPLHF
TRBJ1-3 TRBD1 TRBV7-6 NA TGTGCCAGCAGCTTAGCTGCTGGGGGACAGATCTCTGGAAACACCATATATTTT CASSLAAGGQISGNTIYF
TRBJ2-7 NA TRBV2 NA TGTGCCAGCTCCCCGGGTAGGGGCGAGTACGAGCAGTACTTC CASSPGRGEYEQYF
TRBJ1-1 NA TRBV7-8 NA TGTGCCAGCAGCTTATCCAGAACCCTGAACACTGAAGCTTTCTTT CASSLSRTLNTEAFF
TRBJ2-7 NA TRBV11-2 NA TGTGCCAGCAGCCCCGGAGCATCCTACGAGCAGTACTTC CASSPGASYEQYF
TRBJ1-4 NA TRBV15 NA TGTGCCACCAGCAGAGTGTTAATGGGGAACGGCGAAAAACTGTTTTTT CATSRVLMGNGEKLFF
TRBJ2-1 TRBD2 TRBV7-2 NA TGTGCCAGCAGCACCAGCGGGAGTATCTACAATGAGCAGTTCTTC CASSTSGSIYNEQFF
TRBJ1-4 NA TRBV30 NA TGTGCCTGGAATCTAGGGGGGAGCGGGGAAAAACTGTTTTTT CAWNLGGSGEKLFF
TRBJ1-2 NA TRBV30 once TGTGCCTGTCAAGGAGGGATGGGCTACACCTTC CACQGGMGYTF
TRBJ1-2 TRBD1 TRBV6-6 few TGTGCCAGCAGTTCGACAGGGGGACTTAACTATGGCTACACCTTC CASSSTGGLNYGYTF
TRBJ2-1 NA TRBV21-1 NA TGTGCCAGCAGTAAAGGGGGGCCCGGGGGATCTTTCTACAATGAGCAGTTCTTC CASSKGGPGGSFYNEQFF
TRBJ2-1 TRBD2 TRBV18 NA TGTGCCAGCTCCCCCGGGACTAGCGGTGACAATGAGCAGTTCTTC CASSPGTSGDNEQFF
TRBJ2-2 TRBD2 TRBV5-1 once TGCGCCAGCAGCTTGCCCGGGACTAGCGGATCCGGGGAGCTGTTTTTT CASSLPGTSGSGELFF
TRBJ2-1 NA TRBV5-8 once TGTGCCAGCACTCGGTACAACGACAATGAGCAGTTCTTC CASTRYNDNEQFF
TRBJ1-1 NA TRBV7-3 NA TGTGCCAGCAGCCCCGCTCCGGGGACTGAAGCTTTCTTT CASSPAPGTEAFF
TRBJ2-3 NA TRBV5-4 NA TGTGCCAGCAGGGGCACAGATACGCAGTATTTT CASRGTDTQYF
TRBJ2-5 TRBD2 TRBV2 NA TGTGCCAGCAGGTCCGACATCCTGGCCGGGAGGGAGACCCAGTACTTC CASRSDILAGRETQYF
TRBJ2-1 NA TRBV6-1 NA TGTGCCAGCAGTATAGCAGGGGTCTACAATGAGCAGTTCTTC CASSIAGVYNEQFF
TRBJ2-5 NA TRBV14 NA TGTGCCAGCAGCCAAGCGGGGGCGGGCGGTGAGACCCAGTACTTC CASSQAGAGGETQYF